This T cell receptor beta chain was captured in a study of blood T cell repertoires in COVID-19. The overall study: Samples taken during acute and convalescent COVID-19 were collected in the United States, Italy and Spain.

The CDR3 contains 15 residues. Per the germline V gene, CDR1 is SGHRS and CDR2 is YFSETQ. V lost 1 base and J lost 5, with 12 bases in between. Per the original data handling: Nucleated cell number was recorded as an estimate derived from reference gene primer amplification. Here immunoSEQ multiplex PCR was the method, and the copy in TCRdb shows in-frame clones only, minus some. Clone size and V and J calls were adopted from that table, with D and trimming inferred from the DNA. The data contain 120,000 to 150,000 clones, 85% of them singletons. This clonotype originated in a woman in her 40s with active or convalescent COVID-19. Sequences were obtained from peripheral blood. This chain links TRBV5-1 with TRBJ2-2; D possibly corresponds to TRBD1 (5 bases). The CDR3 loop reads CASSLKGAGTGELFF. In DNA, the CDR3 is TGCGCCAGCAGCTTGAAAGGGGCCGGGACCGGGGAGCTGTTTTTT.